This T cell receptor beta chain was retrieved from a study of OX40 agonist ivuxolimab in advanced cancers. About the research overall: All patients had ivuxolimab intravenously every 2 weeks at 0.01 to 10 mg/kg. Broader study findings: Average numbers of expanded clones were greater in CD8+ T cells than in CD4+.

V lost 4 bases and J lost 0; bases outside the gene matches: 13. The CDR3 contains 19 residues. As to this clone: The antigen is undetermined.

The data were produced by immunoSEQ multiplex PCR, yet TCRdb's version contains in-frame clones alone and is incomplete. The sample lists about 110,000 clones; less than 95% were seen once. The sequenced sample was CD4+ or CD8+ T cells sorted from blood, obtained in a trial of the OX40 agonist ivuxolimab. The TCR was taken from an adult with an advanced solid tumor such as melanoma, head and neck, liver or kidney cancer. The rearrangement links TRBV5-3 to TRBJ2-6, with 7 bases matching TRBD1. TRBV5-3 is an ORF for which the function is uncertain. The CDR3 spells CARSHIPGQIDSGANVLTF. The CDR3 region has the DNA TGTGCCAGAAGCCACATCCCGGGACAGATAGACTCTGGGGCCAACGTCCTGACTTTC.